A single TCR beta chain is shown here with its context. Antigen specificity is unknown. RNA in amounts of roughly 0.5 to 1 ug was reverse transcribed with random hexamers. One entry per CDR3 protein results from TCRdb running MiXCR on the immunoSEQ multiplex PCR reads. The sample records some 180,000 distinct CDR3 sequences, about 91% being singletons. These data are taken from a study of CD8 T cells in Susac syndrome. Study-wide findings and caveats: Repertoires of Susac syndrome CD4+ T cells lacked clonal expansion.

CDR1 and CDR2 (germline): SGHVS, FQNEAQ. V dropped 5 bases and J dropped 0 bases, with 10 bases sitting between them. The CDR3 runs 14 residues. The receptor was derived from a human donor with Susac syndrome. This chain joins TRBV7-8 and TRBJ1-1; D is uncertain. Sequencing was carried out using CD4+ T cells from PBMCs. The CDR3 DNA follows: TGTGCCAGCAGCCTACTTGAGGTGAACACTGAAGCTTTCTTT. This gives the protein CASSLLEVNTEAFF.